This TCR beta chain derives from a study of OX40 agonist ivuxolimab in advanced cancers. Study summary: Every patient in dose escalation had hepatocellular carcinoma, melanoma, renal cell or head and neck cancer. Points from the study as a whole: With doses of 0.1-3.0 mg/kg, partial responders showed among the lowest clonal expansion. Also showing low normalized T-cell clonal expansion were some of the nonresponders.

A remark on this clone: Its antigen is currently unknown.

Method: immunoSEQ multiplex PCR; TCRdb's copy keeps in-frame clones and lacks some. The data show approximately 30,000 clones, with around 79% seen just once and around 33% held by the top ten. V lost 0 bases to trimming and J lost 9 bases; unmatched junction nucleotides: 4. Germline V CDR1 and CDR2: SGHDT, YYEEEE. CDR3 size: 15 residues. The source material was CD4+ or CD8+ T cells sorted from blood, sampled in a trial of the OX40 agonist ivuxolimab. The clonotype originates from an adult with an advanced solid tumor such as melanoma, head and neck, liver or kidney cancer. The gene calls are TRBV5-6 and TRBJ2-1; 12 bases align to TRBD2. Here the CDR3 DNA reads TGTGCCAGCAGCTTGGGACTAGCGGGAGCGGTTGAGCAGTTCTTC. Translation: CASSLGLAGAVEQFF.